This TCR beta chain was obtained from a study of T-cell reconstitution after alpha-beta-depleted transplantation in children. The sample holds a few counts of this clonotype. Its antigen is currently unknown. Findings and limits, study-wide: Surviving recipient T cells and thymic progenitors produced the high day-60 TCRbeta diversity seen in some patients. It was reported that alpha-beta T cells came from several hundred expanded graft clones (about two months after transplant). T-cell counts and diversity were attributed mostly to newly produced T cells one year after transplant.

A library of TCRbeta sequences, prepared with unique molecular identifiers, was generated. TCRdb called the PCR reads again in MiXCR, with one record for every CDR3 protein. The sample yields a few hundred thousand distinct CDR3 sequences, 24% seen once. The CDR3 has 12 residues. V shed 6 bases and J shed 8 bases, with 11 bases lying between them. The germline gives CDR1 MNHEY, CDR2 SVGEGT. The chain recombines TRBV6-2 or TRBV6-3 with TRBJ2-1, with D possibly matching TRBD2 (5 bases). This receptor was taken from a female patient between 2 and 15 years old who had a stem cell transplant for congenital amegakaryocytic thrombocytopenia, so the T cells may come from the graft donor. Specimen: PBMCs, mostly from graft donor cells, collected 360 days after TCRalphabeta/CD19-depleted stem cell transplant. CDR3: CASSNTRDEQFF. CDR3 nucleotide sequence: TGTGCCAGCAGCAATACGAGGGATGAGCAGTTCTTC.